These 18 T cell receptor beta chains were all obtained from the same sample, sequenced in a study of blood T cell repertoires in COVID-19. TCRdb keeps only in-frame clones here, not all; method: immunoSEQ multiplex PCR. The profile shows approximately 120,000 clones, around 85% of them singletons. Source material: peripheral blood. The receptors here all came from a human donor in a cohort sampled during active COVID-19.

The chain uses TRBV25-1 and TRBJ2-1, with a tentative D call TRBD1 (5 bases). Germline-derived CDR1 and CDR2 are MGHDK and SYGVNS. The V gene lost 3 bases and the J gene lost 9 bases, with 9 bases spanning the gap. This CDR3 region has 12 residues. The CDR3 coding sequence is TGTGCCAGCAGTGAGAGGCAGGGTGAGCAGTTCTTC. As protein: CASSERQGEQFF. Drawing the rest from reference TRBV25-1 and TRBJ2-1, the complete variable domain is EADIYQTPRYLVIGTGKKITLECSQTMGHDKMYWYQQDPGMELHLIHYSYGVNSTEKGDLSSESTVSRIRTEHFPLTLESARPSHTSQYLCASSERQGEQFFGPGTRLTVL.

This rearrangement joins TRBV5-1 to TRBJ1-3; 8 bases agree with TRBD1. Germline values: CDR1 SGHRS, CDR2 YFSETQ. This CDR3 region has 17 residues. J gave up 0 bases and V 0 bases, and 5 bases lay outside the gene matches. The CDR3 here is CASSLGSGGTSGNTIYF. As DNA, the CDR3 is TGCGCCAGCAGCTTGGGGTCAGGGGGCACCTCTGGAAACACCATATATTTT.

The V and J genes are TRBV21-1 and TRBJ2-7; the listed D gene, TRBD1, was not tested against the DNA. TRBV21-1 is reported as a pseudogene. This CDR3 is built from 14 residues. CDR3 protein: CASSEITGAYEQYV. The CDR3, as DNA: TGTGCCAGCAGCGAAATCACAGGGGCCTACGAGCAGTACGTC.

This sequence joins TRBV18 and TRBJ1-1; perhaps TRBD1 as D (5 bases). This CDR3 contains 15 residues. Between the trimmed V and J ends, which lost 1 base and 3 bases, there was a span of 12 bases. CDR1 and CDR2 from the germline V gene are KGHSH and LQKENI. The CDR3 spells CASSPLQGRDTEAFF. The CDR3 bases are TGTGCCAGCTCACCACTGCAGGGAAGGGACACTGAAGCTTTCTTT. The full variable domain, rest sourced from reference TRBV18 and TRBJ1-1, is NAGVMQNPRHLVRRRGQEARLRCSPMKGHSHVYWYRQLPEEGLKFMVYLQKENIIDESGMPKERFSAEFPKEGPSILRIQQVVRGDSAAYFCASSPLQGRDTEAFFGQGTRLTVV.

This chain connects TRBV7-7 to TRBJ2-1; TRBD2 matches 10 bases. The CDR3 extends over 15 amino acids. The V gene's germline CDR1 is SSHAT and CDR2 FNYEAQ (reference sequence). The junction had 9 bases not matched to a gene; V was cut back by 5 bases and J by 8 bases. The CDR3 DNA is TGTGCCAGCAGCCTAGGACTAGCGGCGGGGGATGAGCAGTTCTTC. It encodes CASSLGLAAGDEQFF.

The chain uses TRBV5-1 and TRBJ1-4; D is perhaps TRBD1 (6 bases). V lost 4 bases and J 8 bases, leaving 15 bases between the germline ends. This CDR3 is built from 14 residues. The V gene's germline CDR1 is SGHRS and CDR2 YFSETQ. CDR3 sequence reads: CASSLAGGREKLFF. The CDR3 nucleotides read TGCGCCAGCAGCCTGGCGGGGGGCAGAGAAAAACTGTTTTTT.

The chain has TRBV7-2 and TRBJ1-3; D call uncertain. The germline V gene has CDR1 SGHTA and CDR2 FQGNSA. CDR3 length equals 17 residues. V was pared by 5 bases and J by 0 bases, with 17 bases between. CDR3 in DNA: TGTGCCAGCAGCCTTACCACCCGACTAAGCTCTGGAAACACCATATATTTT. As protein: CASSLTTRLSSGNTIYF.

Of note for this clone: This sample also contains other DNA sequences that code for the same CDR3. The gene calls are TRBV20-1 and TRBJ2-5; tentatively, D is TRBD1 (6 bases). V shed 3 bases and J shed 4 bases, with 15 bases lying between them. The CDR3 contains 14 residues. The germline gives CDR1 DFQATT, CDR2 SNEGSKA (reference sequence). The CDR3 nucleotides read TGCAGTGCTAGTCTGGGTGGGGGCGGAGAGACCCAGTACTTC. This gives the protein CSASLGGGGETQYF.

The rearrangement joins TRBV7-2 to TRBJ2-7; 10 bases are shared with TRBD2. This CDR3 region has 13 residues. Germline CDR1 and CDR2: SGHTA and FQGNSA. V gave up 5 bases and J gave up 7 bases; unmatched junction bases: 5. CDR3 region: CASSSSGGKEQYF. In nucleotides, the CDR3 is TGTGCCAGCAGCAGTAGCGGGGGGAAAGAGCAGTACTTC.

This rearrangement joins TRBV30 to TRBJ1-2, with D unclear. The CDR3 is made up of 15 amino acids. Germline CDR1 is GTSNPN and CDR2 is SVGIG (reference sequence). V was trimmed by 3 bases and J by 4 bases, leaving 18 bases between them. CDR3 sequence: CAWSTHFGSLYGYTF. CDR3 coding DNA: TGTGCCTGGAGCACCCACTTCGGTTCGCTCTATGGCTACACCTTC.

The CDR3 spells CASSKDRGGFQETQYF. The CDR3 nucleotides read TGTGCCAGCAGCAAGGACAGGGGGGGTTTCCAAGAGACCCAGTACTTC. The rearrangement links TRBV7-2 to TRBJ2-5; TRBD1 matches 10 bases. V dropped 5 bases and J dropped 1; count of bases not matched to a gene: 7. The CDR3 is 16 amino acids. The germline CDR1 and CDR2 sequences are SGHTA and FQGNSA.

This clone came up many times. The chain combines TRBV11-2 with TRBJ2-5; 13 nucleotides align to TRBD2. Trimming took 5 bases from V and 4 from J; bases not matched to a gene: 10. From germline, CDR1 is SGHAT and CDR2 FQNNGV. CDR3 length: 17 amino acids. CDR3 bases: TGTGCCAGCAGCCCCCGGACTAGCGGGAGCTGGAGAGAGACCCAGTACTTC. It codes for CASSPRTSGSWRETQYF.

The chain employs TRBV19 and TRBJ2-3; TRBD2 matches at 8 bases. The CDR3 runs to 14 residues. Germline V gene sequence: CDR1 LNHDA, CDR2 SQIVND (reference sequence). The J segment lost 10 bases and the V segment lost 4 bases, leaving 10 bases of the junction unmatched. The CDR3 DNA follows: TGTGCCAGTAGTAACGGCCCCGGGACTAGTCCGCAGTATTTT. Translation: CASSNGPGTSPQYF.

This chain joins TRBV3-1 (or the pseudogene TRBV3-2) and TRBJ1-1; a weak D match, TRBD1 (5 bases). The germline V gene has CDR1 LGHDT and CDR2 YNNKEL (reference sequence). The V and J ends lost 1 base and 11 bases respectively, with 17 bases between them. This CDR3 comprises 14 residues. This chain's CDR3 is CASSQGMSSGWAFF. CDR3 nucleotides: TGTGCCAGCAGCCAAGGGATGTCTTCAGGGTGGGCTTTCTTT.

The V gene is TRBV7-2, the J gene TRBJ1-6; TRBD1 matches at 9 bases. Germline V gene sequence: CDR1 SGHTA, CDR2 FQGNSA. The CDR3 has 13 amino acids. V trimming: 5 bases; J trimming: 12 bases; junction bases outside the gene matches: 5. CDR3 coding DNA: TGTGCCAGCAGCCCGGACAGGGGACGACCCCTCCACTTT. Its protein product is CASSPDRGRPLHF.

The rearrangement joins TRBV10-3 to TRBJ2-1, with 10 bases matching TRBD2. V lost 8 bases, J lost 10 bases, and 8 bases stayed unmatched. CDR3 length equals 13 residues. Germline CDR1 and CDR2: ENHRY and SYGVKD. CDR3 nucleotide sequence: TGTGCCATCCAAGCGCTAGCGGGGGAGGAGCAGTTCTTC. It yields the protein CAIQALAGEEQFF.

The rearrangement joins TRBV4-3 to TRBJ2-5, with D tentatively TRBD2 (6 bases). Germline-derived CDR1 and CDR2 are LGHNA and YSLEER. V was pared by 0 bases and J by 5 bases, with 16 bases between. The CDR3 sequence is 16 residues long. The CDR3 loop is CASSQDYGGSWETQYF. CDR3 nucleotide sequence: TGCGCCAGCAGCCAAGATTACGGGGGTAGCTGGGAGACCCAGTACTTC.

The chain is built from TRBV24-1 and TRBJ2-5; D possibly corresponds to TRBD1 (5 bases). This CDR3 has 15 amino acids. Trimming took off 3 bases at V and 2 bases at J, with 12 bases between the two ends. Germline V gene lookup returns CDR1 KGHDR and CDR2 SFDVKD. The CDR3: CATSDARPGQETQYF. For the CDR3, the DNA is TGTGCCACCAGTGATGCCCGGCCAGGGCAAGAGACCCAGTACTTC.